What follows are 9 T cell receptor beta chains derived from one specimen sequenced in a study of T cell clonotyping in hematopoietic cell transplantation. The method was immunoSEQ multiplex PCR; TCRdb's version includes in-frame clones alone and lacks a portion of them. The sample holds about 4,800 clones, around 20% seen once. The material was PBMCs, obtained 180 days after allogeneic stem cell transplant. These receptors originate from a male patient in his late teens or twenties who had an allogeneic stem cell transplant, so the T cells may come from the graft donor. Some clones in this sample may be carry-over from other donors' samples.

The chain recombines TRBV29-1 with TRBJ2-1; tentative D call: TRBD1 (6 bases). CDR1 SQVTM and CDR2 ANQGSEA come from the germline V gene. V lost 4 bases and J lost 4, with 14 bases in between. This CDR3 region has 14 residues. The CDR3 nucleotides are TGCAGCGTTGGTGCTTTGGGGACATACAATGAGCAGTTCTTC. Translation gives CSVGALGTYNEQFF.

The rearrangement links TRBV28 to TRBJ2-5, with 7 bases fitting TRBD2. Germline lookup yields CDR1 MDHEN and CDR2 SYDVKM. Trimming cost V 5 bases and J 3 bases; bases outside gene matches: 6. This CDR3 spans 14 amino acids. CDR3 in amino acids: CASSGVGREETQYF. Written as DNA, the CDR3 is TGTGCCAGCAGTGGGGTAGGGAGGGAAGAGACCCAGTACTTC.

This clone was counted only a few times. Other DNA sequences from this sample encode an identical CDR3 as well. In DNA form, the CDR3 reads TGTGCCTGGAGTGGTAGTTATGGCTACACCTTC. This encodes CAWSGSYGYTF. The chain is built from TRBV30 and TRBJ1-2; D is undetermined. This CDR3 has 11 residues. From germline, CDR1 is GTSNPN and CDR2 SVGIG (reference sequence). V was cut by 1 base and J by 5 bases, with 5 bases left in between.

Judged by abundance, this clone is medium-sized. The chain joins TRBV6-5 to TRBJ1-5; maybe TRBD1 (6 bases). Germline V gene data show CDR1 as MNHEY and CDR2 as SVGAGI. The CDR3 covers 16 residues. Deletions cut 0 bases from V and 5 bases from J, with 14 bases between. CDR3 DNA sequence: TGTGCCAGCAGTTACTCGAACACAGGGATAGATCAGCCCCAGCATTTT. This encodes CASSYSNTGIDQPQHF.

This clone has more than one count but fewer than ten. The V and J genes are TRBV30 and TRBJ1-5; perhaps TRBD1 as D (6 bases). The CDR3 sequence is 14 residues long. Trimming pared 1 base from V and 5 bases from J, leaving 12 bases between. The germline V gene encodes CDR1 GTSNPN and CDR2 SVGIG (reference sequence). CDR3 bases: TGTGCCTGGAGTGGGGGGCGGGTGGATCAGCCCCAGCATTTT. This gives the protein CAWSGGRVDQPQHF.

The rearrangement links TRBV5-5 to TRBJ1-2; 12 nucleotides line up with TRBD1. Looked up from germline, CDR1 is SGHKS and CDR2 is YYEKEE (reference sequence). The CDR3 totals 17 residues. V was pared by 3 bases and J by 8 bases, with 14 bases of the junction left unmatched. The CDR3 DNA reads as TGTGCCAGCAGCTCCGATTCTCCGGGACAGGGGGCGCGGGGCTACACCTTC. Encoded protein: CASSSDSPGQGARGYTF.

The rearrangement uses TRBV30 and TRBJ2-7; 9 nucleotides line up with TRBD1. Germline CDR1 is GTSNPN and CDR2 is SVGIG (reference sequence). The length of the CDR3 is 14 residues. V trimming: 4 bases; J trimming: 2 bases; junction bases outside the gene matches: 6. Here the CDR3 reads CAWMLRQGAYEQYF. The CDR3 coding sequence is TGTGCCTGGATGCTAAGACAGGGGGCCTACGAGCAGTACTTC.

A few counts support this clone. A read error may account for a junction end that differs from germline. The rearrangement uses TRBV7-7 and TRBJ2-7, with 7 bases that match TRBD1. The germline gives CDR1 SSHAT, CDR2 FNYEAQ (reference sequence). The CDR3 extends over 14 amino acids. In DNA form, the CDR3 reads TGTGCTAGCAGCTTAGGGACAGACCTCTACGAGCAGTACTTC. It specifies CASSLGTDLYEQYF.

The V gene is TRBV28, the J gene TRBJ2-1, with D unclear. The CDR3 has 11 amino acids. Trimming removed 3 bases from V and 8 bases from J, with 5 bases in between. Germline CDR1 and CDR2: MDHEN and SYDVKM. CDR3: CASSLVHEQFF. CDR3 bases: TGTGCCAGCAGTTTGGTTCATGAGCAGTTCTTC.